This is a list of T cell receptor beta chains from one sample in a study of blood T cell repertoires in COVID-19. TCRdb's table, derived via immunoSEQ multiplex PCR, lists solely in-frame clones and lacks some. The repertoire holds 200,000 to 250,000 clones, with about 81% as singletons. Specimen: PBMCs or T cells enriched from blood (not recorded which). These receptors were collected from a man between 40 and 49 years old who had recovered from COVID-19. Each CDR3 is given with its conserved first and last residue. The order of the fields is clone size, J gene, V gene, D gene, CDR3 protein, CDR3 DNA. The D gene is left open where the match is weak. Rows give clone size only sometimes, using once, few, many, or a class for an expanded clone.

>.|TRBJ2-1|TRBV2|.
CASSEGRLYNEQFF
TGTGCCAGCAGTGAAGGGCGGCTCTACAATGAGCAGTTCTTC
>few|TRBJ1-1|TRBV7-9|.
CASSGGGFPEAFF
TGTGCCAGCAGTGGGGGAGGATTTCCTGAAGCTTTCTTT
>.|TRBJ2-1|TRBV10-1|.
CASSEGGSYNEQFF
TGCGCCAGCAGTGAGGGGGGGTCCTACAATGAGCAGTTCTTC
>.|TRBJ1-1|TRBV11-2|.
CASTFRTNTEAFF
TGTGCCAGCACCTTCCGAACAAACACTGAAGCTTTCTTT
>.|TRBJ1-1|TRBV6-5|.
CASRAGLMNTEAFF
TGTGCCAGCCGGGCAGGGCTCATGAACACTGAAGCTTTCTTT
>.|TRBJ1-3|TRBV6-5|.
CASRVHQGPLYF
TGTGCCAGCAGAGTTCATCAGGGCCCGCTATATTTT
>.|TRBJ1-2|TRBV19|.
CASSTLQKNYGYTF
TGTGCCAGTAGTACTCTACAGAAGAACTATGGCTACACCTTC
>.|TRBJ1-2|TRBV29-1|.
CSVLGAPYGYTF
TGCAGCGTTTTGGGGGCGCCTTATGGCTACACCTTC
>.|TRBJ1-2|TRBV5-4|.
CASSPRQEDGYTF
TGTGCCAGCAGCCCCCGACAGGAGGATGGCTACACCTTC
>.|TRBJ1-2|TRBV7-9|TRBD1
CASSTTGGLTYGYTF
TGTGCCAGCAGCACGACAGGGGGCCTTACCTATGGCTACACCTTC
>.|TRBJ2-1|TRBV6-5|.
CASRGLDNEQFF
TGTGCCAGCAGAGGACTCGACAATGAGCAGTTCTTC
>.|TRBJ2-1|TRBV6-2/TRBV6-3|.
CASSYGSSRFSGEQFF
TGTGCCAGCAGTTATGGCAGCTCGAGGTTTTCCGGTGAGCAGTTCTTC
>.|TRBJ2-1|TRBV5-1|TRBD2
CASSLAPGLAAYNEQFF
TGCGCCAGCAGCTTGGCCCCGGGACTAGCGGCCTACAATGAGCAGTTCTTC
>once|TRBJ1-3|TRBV7-9|.
CASSPAGVAGNTIYF
TGTGCCAGCAGCCCCGCGGGGGTTGCTGGAAACACCATATATTTT
>few|TRBJ2-5|TRBV15|TRBD2
CATSRGAGRAFQETQYF
TGTGCCACCAGCAGAGGAGCGGGGCGAGCCTTCCAAGAGACCCAGTACTTC
>.|TRBJ1-6|TRBV19|TRBD1
CASRKGGDNSPLHF
TGTGCCAGTAGAAAAGGGGGCGATAATTCACCCCTCCACTTT
>.|TRBJ2-7|TRBV3-1/TRBV3-2|TRBD2
CASSQPRPSGRNYEQYF
TGTGCCAGCAGCCAACCCCGCCCCAGCGGGAGAAACTACGAGCAGTACTTC